This TCR beta chain was retrieved from a study of T cells after yellow fever vaccination. Whole-study context: SMART-Seq v4 Ultra Low Input prepared libraries from low-cell fractions. Points from the study as a whole: Sorted repertoires could include abundant contaminating clonotypes from bulk cells. Post-booster samples contained most primary-vaccination clones (approximately 97% CD4, almost 90% CD8). Just a small share of clonotypes turned up in the CD4 compartment as well as the CD8 compartment.

TCRdb processed the 5' RACE reads anew with MiXCR; each CDR3 protein has one entry. The sample lists about 550,000 distinct CDR3 sequences, around 21% occurring once. This clonotype was detected a few times. Its antigen is as yet unknown. Looked up from germline, CDR1 is MNHNY and CDR2 is SVGAGI (reference sequence). The CDR3 consists of 13 residues. Trimming took off 6 bases at V and 5 bases at J, with 14 bases between the two ends. This sequence was found in a man younger than 40 who received the YFV17D yellow fever vaccine. The sample here was PBMCs, taken 15 days after the yellow fever booster vaccination. The J gene is TRBJ2-7, the V gene TRBV6-6; D may be TRBD1 (5 bases). The CDR3 loop is CASRLRGYDEQYF. CDR3 DNA sequence: TGTGCCAGCAGGCTTAGGGGCTACGACGAGCAGTACTTC.